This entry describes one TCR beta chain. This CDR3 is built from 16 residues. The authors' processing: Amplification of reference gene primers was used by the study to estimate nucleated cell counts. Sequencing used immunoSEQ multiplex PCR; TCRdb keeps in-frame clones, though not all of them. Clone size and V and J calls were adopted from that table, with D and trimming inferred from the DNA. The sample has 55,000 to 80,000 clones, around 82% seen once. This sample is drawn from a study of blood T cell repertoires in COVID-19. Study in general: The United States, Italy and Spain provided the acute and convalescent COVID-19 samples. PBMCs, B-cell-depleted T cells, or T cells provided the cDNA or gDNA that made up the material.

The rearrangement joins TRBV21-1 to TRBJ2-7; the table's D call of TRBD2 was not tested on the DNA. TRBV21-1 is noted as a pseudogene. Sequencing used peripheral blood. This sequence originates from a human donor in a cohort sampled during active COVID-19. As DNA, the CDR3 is TGTGCCAGCAGCAGTGGTTTGAAAGGCGGGCTTCGCGAGCAGTACTTC. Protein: CASSSGLKGGLREQYF.